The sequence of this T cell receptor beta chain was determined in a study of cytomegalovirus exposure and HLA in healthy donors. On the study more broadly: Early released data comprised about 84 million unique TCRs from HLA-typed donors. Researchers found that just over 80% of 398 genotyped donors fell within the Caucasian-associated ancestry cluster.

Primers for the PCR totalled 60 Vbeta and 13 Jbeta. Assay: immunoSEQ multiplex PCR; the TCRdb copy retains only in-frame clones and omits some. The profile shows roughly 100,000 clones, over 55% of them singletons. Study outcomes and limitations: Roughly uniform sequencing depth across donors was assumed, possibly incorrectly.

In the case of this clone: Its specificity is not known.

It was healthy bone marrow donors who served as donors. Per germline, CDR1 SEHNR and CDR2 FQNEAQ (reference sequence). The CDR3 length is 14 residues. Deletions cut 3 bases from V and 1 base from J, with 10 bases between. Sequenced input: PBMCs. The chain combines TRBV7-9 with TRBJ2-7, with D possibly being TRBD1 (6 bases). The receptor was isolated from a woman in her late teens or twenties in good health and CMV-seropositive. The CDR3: CASSFRDTSYEQYF. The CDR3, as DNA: TGTGCCAGCAGCTTCCGGGACACTTCCTACGAGCAGTACTTC.